Listed below are T cell receptor beta chains from one sample, sequenced in a study of blood T cell repertoires in COVID-19. The data were produced by immunoSEQ multiplex PCR, yet TCRdb's version contains in-frame clones alone and is incomplete. The repertoire holds about 150,000 clones, with roughly 80% as singletons. Sequencing input: peripheral blood. These receptors originate from a human donor in a cohort sampled during active COVID-19. Both conserved end residues are part of each CDR3. A D gene is named only where the DNA matches it firmly. Where a row states a size, it is once, few, many or the class of an expanded clone; other rows omit it.

CDR3: CASSPGTGAGNTIYF
DNA: TGCGCCAGCAGCCCCGGAACGGGAGCTGGAAACACCATATATTTT
D: NA
V: TRBV4-1
size: NA
J: TRBJ1-3

CDR3: CASSSGTVNEQFF
DNA: TGTGCCAGCAGCTCAGGAACAGTCAATGAGCAGTTCTTC
D: NA
V: TRBV7-8
size: NA
J: TRBJ2-1

CDR3: CASSEEPPLGAGSSPLHF
DNA: TGTGCCAGCAGTGAAGAACCGCCATTGGGCGCGGGTAGTTCACCCCTCCACTTT
D: NA
V: TRBV6-1
size: NA
J: TRBJ1-6

CDR3: CSASLRLVGGQGRGNQPQHF
DNA: TGCAGTGCTAGTTTGCGGTTGGTAGGGGGACAGGGGCGAGGAAATCAGCCCCAGCATTTT
D: TRBD1
V: TRBV20-1
size: many
J: TRBJ1-5

CDR3: CASSDRRTSGGETQYF
DNA: TGTGCCAGCAGCGACCGACGGACTAGCGGAGGGGAGACCCAGTACTTC
D: TRBD2
V: TRBV14
size: NA
J: TRBJ2-5

CDR3: CAGGGIDQPQHF
DNA: TGCGCCGGCGGGGGGATAGATCAGCCCCAGCATTTT
D: NA
V: TRBV28
size: NA
J: TRBJ1-5

CDR3: CASSFSGNTGELFF
DNA: TGTGCCAGTAGTTTTTCAGGGAACACCGGGGAGCTGTTTTTT
D: NA
V: TRBV19
size: NA
J: TRBJ2-2

CDR3: CASSPSGNTGELFF
DNA: TGTGCCAGCAGCCCCTCGGGGAACACCGGGGAGCTGTTTTTT
D: NA
V: TRBV3-1/TRBV3-2
size: NA
J: TRBJ2-2

CDR3: CSASINWVAGKEQYF
DNA: TGCAGTGCTAGTATCAACTGGGTGGCCGGGAAGGAGCAGTACTTC
D: NA
V: TRBV20-1
size: NA
J: TRBJ2-7

CDR3: CASSLQGGREQYF
DNA: TGTGCCAGCAGCTTGCAAGGAGGCCGGGAGCAGTACTTC
D: NA
V: TRBV7-6
size: NA
J: TRBJ2-7

CDR3: CASSQGSPGLAGSGELFF
DNA: TGTGCCAGCAGCCAAGGATCGCCGGGACTAGCGGGATCCGGGGAGCTGTTTTTT
D: TRBD2
V: TRBV3-1/TRBV3-2
size: NA
J: TRBJ2-2

CDR3: CASSLNRGRDQPQHF
DNA: TGTGCCAGCAGCTTAAACAGGGGGCGGGATCAGCCCCAGCATTTT
D: TRBD1
V: TRBV11-2
size: NA
J: TRBJ1-5

CDR3: CASSERTGQGTGELFF
DNA: TGTGCCAGCAGTGAGCGGACAGGACAGGGAACCGGGGAGCTGTTTTTT
D: TRBD1
V: TRBV6-1
size: NA
J: TRBJ2-2

CDR3: CASSHRGFEEKLFF
DNA: TGCGCCAGCAGTCACAGGGGTTTTGAAGAAAAACTGTTTTTT
D: TRBD1
V: TRBV5-1
size: NA
J: TRBJ1-4

CDR3: CSVGQGADDQPQHF
DNA: TGCAGCGTTGGACAGGGGGCTGATGATCAGCCCCAGCATTTT
D: TRBD1
V: TRBV29-1
size: few
J: TRBJ1-5

CDR3: CASGHRGPGNTIYF
DNA: TGTGCCAGCGGTCACAGGGGACCTGGAAACACCATATATTTT
D: TRBD1
V: TRBV5-6
size: NA
J: TRBJ1-3

CDR3: CASRLQGKQFF
DNA: TGTGCCAGCAGGCTACAGGGGAAGCAGTTCTTC
D: TRBD1
V: TRBV6-5
size: NA
J: TRBJ2-1

CDR3: CASSPPGLANYEQYF
DNA: TGTGCCAGCAGCCCTCCGGGACTAGCAAACTACGAGCAGTACTTC
D: TRBD2
V: TRBV6-6
size: few
J: TRBJ2-7

CDR3: CASSRTGSNEKLFF
DNA: TGTGCCAGCAGCAGGACAGGGAGTAATGAAAAACTGTTTTTT
D: TRBD1
V: TRBV11-1
size: once
J: TRBJ1-4

CDR3: CASSWDGTGQETQYF
DNA: TGTGCCAGCAGCTGGGACGGGACAGGCCAAGAGACCCAGTACTTC
D: TRBD1
V: TRBV7-9
size: NA
J: TRBJ2-5

CDR3: CASSQTPSYEQYF
DNA: TGTGCCAGCAGTCAAACTCCGAGCTACGAGCAGTACTTC
D: NA
V: TRBV6-2/TRBV6-3
size: NA
J: TRBJ2-7

CDR3: CASSVSDRGLHEQYF
DNA: TGTGCCAGCAGCGTGTCGGACAGGGGGCTGCACGAGCAGTACTTC
D: TRBD1
V: TRBV9
size: NA
J: TRBJ2-7

CDR3: CASSAGTEAAEAFF
DNA: TGTGCCAGCAGCGCCGGGACAGAAGCCGCTGAAGCTTTCTTT
D: TRBD1
V: TRBV6-5
size: NA
J: TRBJ1-1

CDR3: CASSQPHPPLHF
DNA: TGTGCCAGCAGCCAACCCCATCCACCCCTCCACTTT
D: NA
V: TRBV4-2
size: NA
J: TRBJ1-6

CDR3: CASSLGPAGGITDTQYF
DNA: TGTGCCAGCAGCTTAGGGCCGGCGGGAGGAATCACAGATACGCAGTATTTT
D: TRBD2
V: TRBV7-6
size: once
J: TRBJ2-3

CDR3: CASSPKRTGASTDTQYF
DNA: TGTGCCAGCAGTCCTAAGAGGACAGGGGCCAGCACAGATACGCAGTATTTT
D: TRBD1
V: TRBV6-6
size: NA
J: TRBJ2-3

CDR3: CASSPRRTGVEKLFF
DNA: TGTGCCAGCAGTCCCCGCCGGACAGGGGTTGAAAAACTGTTTTTT
D: TRBD1
V: TRBV6-5
size: NA
J: TRBJ1-4

CDR3: CATLSGGATDTQYF
DNA: TGTGCCACCCTAAGCGGGGGGGCCACAGATACGCAGTATTTT
D: TRBD2
V: TRBV10-3
size: NA
J: TRBJ2-3

CDR3: CASSSPGRGSEDEKLFF
DNA: TGTGCCAGCAGTTCACCCGGTAGGGGAAGTGAGGATGAAAAACTGTTTTTT
D: NA
V: TRBV27
size: NA
J: TRBJ1-4

CDR3: CASSSEGGEKLFF
DNA: TGTGCCAGCAGCTCCGAGGGAGGCGAAAAACTGTTTTTT
D: NA
V: TRBV7-9
size: NA
J: TRBJ1-4

CDR3: CASSQDLRRSPTDTQYF
DNA: TGTGCCAGCAGCCAGGATCTTAGGAGGAGCCCCACAGATACGCAGTATTTT
D: NA
V: TRBV3-1/TRBV3-2
size: once
J: TRBJ2-3

CDR3: CASRDRGSEKLFF
DNA: TGTGCCAGCAGGGACAGGGGTAGTGAAAAACTGTTTTTT
D: TRBD1
V: TRBV12-3/TRBV12-4
size: NA
J: TRBJ1-4

CDR3: CASSLSGRHTEAFF
DNA: TGTGCCAGCAGTTTATCAGGCCGACACACTGAAGCTTTCTTT
D: NA
V: TRBV28
size: NA
J: TRBJ1-1

CDR3: CASRTGTENTEAFF
DNA: TGTGCCAGTAGGACCGGGACAGAGAACACTGAAGCTTTCTTT
D: TRBD1
V: TRBV4-2
size: NA
J: TRBJ1-1

CDR3: CASTSGQLDIQYF
DNA: TGTGCCAGCACTTCGGGACAGTTAGACATTCAGTACTTC
D: TRBD1
V: TRBV6-5
size: once
J: TRBJ2-4

CDR3: CATYPGGNYGYTF
DNA: TGTGCCACCTACCCAGGGGGCAACTATGGCTACACCTTC
D: TRBD1
V: TRBV10-3
size: once
J: TRBJ1-2

CDR3: CASSLAVRGEQFF
DNA: TGTGCCAGCAGCTTGGCCGTTCGGGGTGAGCAGTTCTTC
D: NA
V: TRBV5-5
size: NA
J: TRBJ2-1

CDR3: CAIMGLAGRTGELFF
DNA: TGTGCCATCATGGGACTAGCGGGAAGAACCGGGGAGCTGTTTTTT
D: TRBD2
V: TRBV2
size: NA
J: TRBJ2-2

CDR3: CASRQGLSDTQYF
DNA: TGCGCCAGCAGGCAGGGGTTATCAGATACGCAGTATTTT
D: NA
V: TRBV10-1
size: NA
J: TRBJ2-3

CDR3: CASSLYPGQGEDGYTF
DNA: TGTGCCAGCAGTTTATATCCGGGACAGGGGGAAGATGGCTACACCTTC
D: TRBD1
V: TRBV27
size: few
J: TRBJ1-2

CDR3: CASSSGRGIYNEQFF
DNA: TGTGCCAGCAGTTCGGGGCGGGGGATCTACAATGAGCAGTTCTTC
D: TRBD2
V: TRBV6-2/TRBV6-3
size: NA
J: TRBJ2-1

CDR3: CATQGTEAFF
DNA: TGTGCCACACAGGGGACAGAAGCTTTCTTT
D: TRBD1
V: TRBV2
size: once
J: TRBJ1-1

CDR3: CASPPGATMNTEAFF
DNA: TGTGCCAGTCCGCCAGGGGCGACCATGAACACTGAAGCTTTCTTT
D: NA
V: TRBV6-5
size: NA
J: TRBJ1-1

CDR3: CASSEGRAGANVLTF
DNA: TGTGCCAGCAGTGAAGGGAGGGCTGGGGCCAACGTCCTGACTTTC
D: NA
V: TRBV2
size: NA
J: TRBJ2-6

CDR3: CASSLGHSTDTQYF
DNA: TGTGCCAGCAGCTTAGGGCACTCCACAGATACGCAGTATTTT
D: NA
V: TRBV7-3
size: NA
J: TRBJ2-3

CDR3: CASSQERGLASMTDTQYF
DNA: TGTGCCAGCAGCCAAGAGCGCGGGCTAGCGTCGATGACAGATACGCAGTATTTT
D: NA
V: TRBV4-2
size: once
J: TRBJ2-3

CDR3: CASSSEDRGEAFF
DNA: TGTGCCAGCAGCTCTGAGGACAGGGGTGAAGCTTTCTTT
D: TRBD1
V: TRBV7-9
size: NA
J: TRBJ1-1

CDR3: CSASQGRDAEAFF
DNA: TGCAGTGCTAGTCAGGGGAGGGATGCTGAAGCTTTCTTT
D: NA
V: TRBV20-1
size: NA
J: TRBJ1-1

CDR3: CASSVGGGLSYNEQFF
DNA: TGTGCCAGCAGCGTAGGAGGGGGCCTCTCCTACAATGAGCAGTTCTTC
D: TRBD1
V: TRBV9
size: NA
J: TRBJ2-1

CDR3: CAWSGDTGELFF
DNA: TGTGCCTGGAGCGGGGACACCGGGGAGCTGTTTTTT
D: NA
V: TRBV30
size: NA
J: TRBJ2-2

CDR3: CASSGALYEQYF
DNA: TGTGCCAGTAGTGGGGCCCTCTACGAGCAGTACTTC
D: NA
V: TRBV19
size: NA
J: TRBJ2-7

CDR3: CASSQVQARNQPQHF
DNA: TGCGCCAGCAGCCAAGTACAGGCGCGCAATCAGCCCCAGCATTTT
D: NA
V: TRBV4-1
size: NA
J: TRBJ1-5

CDR3: CASSQRENTEAFF
DNA: TGTGCCAGCAGCCAACGAGAGAACACTGAAGCTTTCTTT
D: NA
V: TRBV3-1/TRBV3-2
size: NA
J: TRBJ1-1